The sequence of this TCR beta chain was determined in a study of beta chain features in type 1 diabetes. Study as a whole: The patient and healthy donor groups were comparable for age, gender and cell yields.

The investigators reverse transcribed all of the isolated RNA, so they sequenced expressed TCRB transcripts. TCRdb keeps only in-frame clones here, not all; method: immunoSEQ multiplex PCR. This sample has roughly 400,000 clones; around 14% occur once, and the top ten carry roughly 0.038%. With regard to this clone: No antigen is known for it.

Whole-study findings and limits: It was not settled here whether HLA type affects TCRB rearrangement.

Trimming shortened V by 6 bases and J by 1 base, and 9 bases separated the two germline ends. Germline CDR1 SNHLY, CDR2 FYNNEI. The CDR3 is made up of 14 amino acids. This chain uses TRBV2 with TRBJ1-4; D not certain. What was sequenced was naive CD4+ T cells from blood. The receptor was isolated from a man under 40 in good health. CDR3 nucleotides: TGTGCCAGCAGACCTCATGAAACTAATGAAAAACTGTTTTTT. The encoded protein is CASRPHETNEKLFF.